Shown below are 14 T cell receptor beta chains from a single sample sequenced in a study of prognosis after radiotherapy for stage I lung cancer. The TCR beta CDR3 region was amplified from genomic DNA, with two rounds of multiplex PCR being used for the amplification. Primers were specific to each TRBV and TRBJ gene in first-round PCR. TCRdb processed the multiplex PCR reads anew with MiXCR; each CDR3 protein has one entry. Here the sample spans around 18,000 distinct CDR3 sequences, approximately 29% being singletons. The specimen comprised PBMCs, sampled before or after stereotactic body radiation therapy (not recorded which). All receptors come from a donor aged 50 or older with non-small cell lung cancer.

This clonotype is medium-sized. The CDR3 is CASSPTGNEQFF. The CDR3 DNA sequence: TGTGCCAGCAGCCCAACGGGGAATGAGCAGTTCTTC. The chain links TRBV27 to TRBJ2-1, with D maybe TRBD2 (5 bases). The CDR3 contains 12 residues. Per germline, CDR1 MNHEY and CDR2 SMNVEV (reference sequence). Trimming left V 6 bases short and J 7 bases short, with 10 bases between.

The rearrangement joins TRBV6-1 to TRBJ2-1; 14 nucleotides agree with TRBD2. CDR3 length: 16 residues. Per the germline V gene, CDR1 is MNHNS and CDR2 is SASEGT. V shed 4 bases, J shed 5 bases, and the junction held 4 bases outside the gene matches. CDR3 sequence: CASSGLAGGPHNEQFF. As DNA, the CDR3 is TGTGCCAGCAGTGGACTAGCGGGAGGGCCGCACAATGAGCAGTTCTTC.

This clonotype has ten or more counts. The V gene is TRBV27, the J gene TRBJ2-3; perhaps TRBD2 as D (7 bases). The V end was cut by 9 bases, the J end by 1 base, with 14 bases between. CDR1 and CDR2 (germline): MNHEY, SMNVEV (reference sequence). This CDR3 contains 14 residues. The chain's CDR3 is CASQRGGGTDTQYF. The CDR3 bases are TGTGCCAGTCAAAGGGGGGGTGGCACAGATACGCAGTATTTT.

A note on this clonotype: Being one base from a much bigger clone, this may be a read error. V gene TRBV6-2 or TRBV6-3 combines with J gene TRBJ1-1, with no clear D. In germline, CDR1 is MNHEY, CDR2 SVGEGT. There are 16 residues in the CDR3. The CDR3 protein is CASSYSSTRVNNEAFF. CDR3 in DNA: TGTGCCAGCAGTTACAGCTCGACTCGGGTCAACAATGAAGCTTTCTTT.

Details on this clonotype: A read error is possible here, since a much larger clone lies one base away. The chain carries TRBV3-1 and TRBJ2-1, with D possibly being TRBD1 (5 bases). CDR3 size: 15 residues. Per the germline V gene, CDR1 is LGHDT and CDR2 is YNNKEL (reference sequence). V was pared by 0 bases and J by 9 bases, with 15 bases between. CDR3 nucleotide sequence: TGTGCCAGCAGCCAAGATGGGGCGGTAGATGGTGAGCAGTTCTTC. Translating gives CASSQDGAVDGEQFF.

With respect to this clonotype: The CDR3 carries no conserved terminal phenylalanine or tryptophan, so it likely arises from a read error. This sequence joins TRBV6-1 and TRBJ2-2, with 8 bases identical to TRBD1. The CDR3 loop spans 15 amino acids. Germline V gives CDR1 MNHNS, CDR2 SASEGT. The CDR3 nucleotides are TGTGCCAGCAGTCGCCGGACAGGGTCCACCGGGGGGCTGTTTTCT. It translates to CASSRRTGSTGGLFS.

This clonotype occurred many times. The V gene is TRBV30, the J gene TRBJ2-7; D is uncertain. V was clipped by 5 bases and J by 0 bases, with 14 bases between them. CDR1 and CDR2 (germline): GTSNPN, SVGIG (reference sequence). The CDR3 is 14 residues long. DNA for the CDR3: TGTGCCTGGGACGGGCAGGAGAGCTCCTACGAGCAGTACTTC. This encodes CAWDGQESSYEQYF.

This clonotype was seen many times. This CDR3 reads CASSIQRLLGYEQYF. CDR3 nucleotides: TGTGCCAGCAGCATTCAGCGGTTGTTGGGCTACGAGCAGTACTTC. V usage is TRBV11-2 and J usage is TRBJ2-7, with D possibly matching TRBD2 (5 bases). V shed 5 bases and J shed 3 bases, with 17 bases lying between them. Germline CDR1 reads SGHAT; CDR2 reads FQNNGV. CDR3 size: 15 residues.

The chain joins TRBV5-6 to TRBJ2-7; no definite D call. Germline CDR1 reads SGHDT; CDR2 reads YYEEEE. Deletions cut 2 bases from V and 6 bases from J, with 15 bases between. This CDR3 is built from 14 residues. The CDR3 here is CASSFSPIGSEQYF. The CDR3 region has the DNA TGTGCCAGCAGCTTTTCCCCCATAGGGTCCGAGCAGTACTTC.

To note about this clonotype: One end of the junction is discordant with germline, which a read error may explain. The chain joins TRBV20-1 to TRBJ1-2; 7 bases are a match to TRBD1. Germline CDR1 is DFQATT and CDR2 is SNEGSKA (reference sequence). CDR3 size: 14 residues. The CDR3 reads CSARDGGQTYGYTF. The CDR3 DNA reads as TGCAGCGCTAGAGATGGGGGACAGACATATGGCTACACCTTC.

There are many counts of this clonotype. V usage is TRBV20-1 and J usage is TRBJ2-5, with D possibly matching TRBD1 (6 bases). This CDR3 is built from 16 residues. The V gene lost 0 bases and the J gene lost 5 bases, with 19 bases spanning the gap. Germline V gene sequence: CDR1 DFQATT, CDR2 SNEGSKA (reference sequence). Here the CDR3 DNA reads TGCAGTGCTAGAGACTACGCAGTGGGGGCTGGGGAGACCCAGTACTTC. Its translation: CSARDYAVGAGETQYF.

This clonotype occurred a few times. This may come from a read error, since a much larger clone is one base off. The chain has TRBV5-4 and TRBJ1-1; the match to TRBD1 covers 7 bases. The CDR3 consists of 14 residues. CDR1 and CDR2 (germline): SGHNT, YYREEE (reference sequence). V gave up 4 bases and J gave up 1 base; unmatched junction bases: 4. This chain's CDR3 is CASSPRQGNTEAFF. The CDR3 nucleotides read TGTGCCAGCAGCCCTAGACAGGGGAACACTGAAGCTTTCTTT.

This clonotype appeared many times. The chain recombines TRBV24-1 with TRBJ2-3; TRBD1 is a possible D gene (5 bases). V was shortened by 4 bases and J by 4 bases, with 8 bases between the two germline ends. The CDR3 loop spans 13 amino acids. Germline V gene sequence: CDR1 KGHDR, CDR2 SFDVKD. The CDR3 bases are TGTGCCACCAGTGAGACAGCTCCAGATACGCAGTATTTT. The encoded protein is CATSETAPDTQYF.

This clonotype was seen ten or more times. The chain joins TRBV29-1 to TRBJ1-1; 7 bases line up with TRBD1. The V gene end was trimmed by 7 bases and the J gene end by 3 bases; junction bases not matched to a gene: 11. CDR3 length equals 14 residues. Germline CDR1 and CDR2: SQVTM and ANQGSEA. Here the CDR3 reads CSATLQGYDTEAFF. CDR3 DNA sequence: TGCAGCGCCACCTTACAGGGGTACGACACTGAAGCTTTCTTT.